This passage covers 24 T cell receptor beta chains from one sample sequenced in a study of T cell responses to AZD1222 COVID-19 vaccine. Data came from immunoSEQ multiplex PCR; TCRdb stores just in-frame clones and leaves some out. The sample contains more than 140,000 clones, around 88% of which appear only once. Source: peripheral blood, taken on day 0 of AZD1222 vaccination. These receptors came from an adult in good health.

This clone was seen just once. The CDR3 region has the DNA TGTGCCAGCAGCCCGTCGACAGGGGGGTATGCTGAAGCTTTCTTT. Translated: CASSPSTGGYAEAFF. V usage is TRBV11-3 and J usage is TRBJ1-1, with 9 bases matching TRBD1. This CDR3 comprises 15 residues. The germline CDR1 and CDR2 sequences are SGHNT and YENEEA. Trimming at V came to 5 bases and at J to 6 bases, leaving 10 bases not matched to a gene.

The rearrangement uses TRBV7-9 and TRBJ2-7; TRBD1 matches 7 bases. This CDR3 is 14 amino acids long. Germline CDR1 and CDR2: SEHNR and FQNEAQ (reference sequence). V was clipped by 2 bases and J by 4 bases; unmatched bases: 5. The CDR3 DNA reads TGTGCCAGCAGCTTAACGGACAGGCCATACGAGCAGTACTTC. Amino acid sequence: CASSLTDRPYEQYF.

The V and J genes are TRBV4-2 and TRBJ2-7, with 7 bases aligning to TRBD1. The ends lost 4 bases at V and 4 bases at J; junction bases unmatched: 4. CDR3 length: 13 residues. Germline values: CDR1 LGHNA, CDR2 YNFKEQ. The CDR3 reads CASSPQGSYEQYF. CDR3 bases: TGTGCCAGCAGCCCACAGGGGTCTTACGAGCAGTACTTC.

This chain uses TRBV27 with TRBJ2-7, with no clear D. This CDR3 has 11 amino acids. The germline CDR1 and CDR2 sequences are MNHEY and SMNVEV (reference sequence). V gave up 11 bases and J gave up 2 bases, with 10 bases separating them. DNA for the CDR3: TGTGCCGCGGCCACCGCCTACGAGCAGTACTTC. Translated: CAAATAYEQYF.

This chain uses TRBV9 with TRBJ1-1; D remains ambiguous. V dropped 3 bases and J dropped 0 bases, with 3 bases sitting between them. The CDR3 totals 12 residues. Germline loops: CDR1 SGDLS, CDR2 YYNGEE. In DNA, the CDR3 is TGTGCCAGCAGCGCTATGAACACTGAAGCTTTCTTT. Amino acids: CASSAMNTEAFF.

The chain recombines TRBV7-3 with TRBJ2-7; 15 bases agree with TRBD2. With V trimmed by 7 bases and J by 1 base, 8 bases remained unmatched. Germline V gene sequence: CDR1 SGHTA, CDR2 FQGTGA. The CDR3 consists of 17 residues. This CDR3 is CASKGAGTSGRSYEQYF. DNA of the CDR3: TGTGCCAGCAAGGGGGCAGGGACTAGCGGGAGGTCCTACGAGCAGTACTTC.

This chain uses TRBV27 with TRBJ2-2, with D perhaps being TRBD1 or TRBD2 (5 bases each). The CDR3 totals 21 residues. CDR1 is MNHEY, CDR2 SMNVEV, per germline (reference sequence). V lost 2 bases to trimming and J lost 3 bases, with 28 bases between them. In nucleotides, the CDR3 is TGTGCCAGCAGTTTAGTTGGCTTAGCAGGGTTGGGAGTTCTGTACACCGGGGAGCTGTTTTTT. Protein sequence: CASSLVGLAGLGVLYTGELFF.

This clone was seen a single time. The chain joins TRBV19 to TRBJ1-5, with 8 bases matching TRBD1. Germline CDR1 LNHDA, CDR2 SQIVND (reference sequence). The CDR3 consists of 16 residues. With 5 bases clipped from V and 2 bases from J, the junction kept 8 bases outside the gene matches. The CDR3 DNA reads TGTGCCAGTAGTTTACCCGGGACAGGCGGCAATCAGCCCCAGCATTTT. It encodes CASSLPGTGGNQPQHF.

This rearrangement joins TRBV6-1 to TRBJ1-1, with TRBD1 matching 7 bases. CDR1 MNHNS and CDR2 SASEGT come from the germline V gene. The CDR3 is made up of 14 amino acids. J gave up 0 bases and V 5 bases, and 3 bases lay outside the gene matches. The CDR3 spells CASSTGQLNTEAFF. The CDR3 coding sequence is TGTGCCAGCAGTACGGGACAGTTGAACACTGAAGCTTTCTTT.

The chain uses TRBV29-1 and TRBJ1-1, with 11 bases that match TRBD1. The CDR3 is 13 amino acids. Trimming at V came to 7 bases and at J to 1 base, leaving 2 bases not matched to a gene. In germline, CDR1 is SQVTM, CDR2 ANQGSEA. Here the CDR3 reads CSDGQGANTEAFF. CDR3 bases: TGCAGCGACGGACAGGGGGCGAACACTGAAGCTTTCTTT.

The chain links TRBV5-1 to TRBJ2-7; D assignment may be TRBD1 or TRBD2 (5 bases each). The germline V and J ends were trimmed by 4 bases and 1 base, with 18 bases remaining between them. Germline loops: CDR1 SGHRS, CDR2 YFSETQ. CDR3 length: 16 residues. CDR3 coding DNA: TGCGCCAGCAGCCTGCTTGGGACGGCTATTTCCTACGAGCAGTACTTC. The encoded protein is CASSLLGTAISYEQYF. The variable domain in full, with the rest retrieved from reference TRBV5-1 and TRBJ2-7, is KAGVTQTPRYLIKTRGQQVTLSCSPISGHRSVSWYQQTPGQGLQFLFEYFSETQRNKGNFPGRFSGRQFSNSRSEMNVSTLELGDSALYLCASSLLGTAISYEQYFGPGTRLTVT.

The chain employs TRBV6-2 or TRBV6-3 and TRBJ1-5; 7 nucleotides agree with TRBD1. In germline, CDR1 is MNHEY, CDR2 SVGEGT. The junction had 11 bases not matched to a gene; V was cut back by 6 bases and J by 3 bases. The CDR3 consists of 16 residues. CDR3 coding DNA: TGTGCCAGCAGACCTCTCACAGGGGCTTCCAATCAGCCCCAGCATTTT. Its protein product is CASRPLTGASNQPQHF.

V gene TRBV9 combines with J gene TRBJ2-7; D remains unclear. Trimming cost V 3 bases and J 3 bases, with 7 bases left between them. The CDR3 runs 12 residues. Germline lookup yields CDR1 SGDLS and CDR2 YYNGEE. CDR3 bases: TGTGCCAGCAGCGCCGTGGGCTACGAGCAGTACTTC. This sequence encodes CASSAVGYEQYF. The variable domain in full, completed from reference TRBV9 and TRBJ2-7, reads DSGVTQTPKHLITATGQRVTLRCSPRSGDLSVYWYQQSLDQGLQFLIQYYNGEERAKGNILERFSAQQFPDLHSELNLSSLELGDSALYFCASSAVGYEQYFGPGTRLTVT.

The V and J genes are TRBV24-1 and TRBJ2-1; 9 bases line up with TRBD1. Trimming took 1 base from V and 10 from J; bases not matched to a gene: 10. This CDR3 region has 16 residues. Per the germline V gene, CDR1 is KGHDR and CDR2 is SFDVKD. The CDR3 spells CATSDFYPQGAGEQFF. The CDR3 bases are TGTGCCACCAGTGATTTCTACCCACAGGGGGCAGGGGAGCAGTTCTTC.

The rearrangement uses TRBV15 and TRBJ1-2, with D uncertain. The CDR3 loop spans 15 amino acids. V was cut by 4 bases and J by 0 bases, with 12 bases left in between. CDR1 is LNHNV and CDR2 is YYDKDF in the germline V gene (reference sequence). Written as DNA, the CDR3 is TGTGCCACCAGCACCCCCGATTTACCTAACTATGGCTACACCTTC. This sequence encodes CATSTPDLPNYGYTF.

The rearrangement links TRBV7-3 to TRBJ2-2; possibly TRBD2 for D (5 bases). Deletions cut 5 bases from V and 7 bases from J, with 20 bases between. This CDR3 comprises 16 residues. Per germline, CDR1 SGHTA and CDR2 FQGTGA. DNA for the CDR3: TGTGCCAGCAGCCCCAAGAGTGGCGGGTTCCTCGGGGAGCTGTTTTTT. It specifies CASSPKSGGFLGELFF. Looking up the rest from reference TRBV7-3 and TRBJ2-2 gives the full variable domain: GAGVSQTPSNKVTEKGKYVELRCDPISGHTALYWYRQSLGQGPEFLIYFQGTGAADDSGLPNDRFFAVRPEGSVSTLKIQRTERGDSAVYLCASSPKSGGFLGELFFGEGSRLTVL.

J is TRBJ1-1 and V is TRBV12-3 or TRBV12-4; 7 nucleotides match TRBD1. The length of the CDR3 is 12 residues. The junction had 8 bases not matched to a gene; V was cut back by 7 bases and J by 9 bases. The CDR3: CASTLQGQKAFF. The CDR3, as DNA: TGTGCCAGCACCTTGCAGGGACAGAAAGCTTTCTTT.

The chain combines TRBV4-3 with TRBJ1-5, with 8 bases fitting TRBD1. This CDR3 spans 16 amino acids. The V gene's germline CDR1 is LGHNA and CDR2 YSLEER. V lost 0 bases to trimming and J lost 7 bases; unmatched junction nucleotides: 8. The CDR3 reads CASSQDRGDRPQPQHF. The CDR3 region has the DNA TGCGCCAGCAGCCAAGATCGAGGGGACAGGCCCCAGCCCCAGCATTTT.

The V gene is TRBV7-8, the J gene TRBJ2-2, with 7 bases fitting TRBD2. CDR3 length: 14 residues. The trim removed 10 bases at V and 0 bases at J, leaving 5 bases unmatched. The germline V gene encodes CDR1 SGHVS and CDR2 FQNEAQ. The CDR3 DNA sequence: TGTGCCACCACAAGCGGGACGAACACCGGGGAGCTGTTTTTT. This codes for CATTSGTNTGELFF.

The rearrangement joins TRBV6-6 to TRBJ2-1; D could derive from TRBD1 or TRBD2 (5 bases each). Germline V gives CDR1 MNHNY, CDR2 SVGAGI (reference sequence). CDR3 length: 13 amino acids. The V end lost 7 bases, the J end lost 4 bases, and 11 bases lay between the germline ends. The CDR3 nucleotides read TGTGCCAGCACCGAGGGGCTTTACAATGAGCAGTTCTTC. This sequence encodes CASTEGLYNEQFF.

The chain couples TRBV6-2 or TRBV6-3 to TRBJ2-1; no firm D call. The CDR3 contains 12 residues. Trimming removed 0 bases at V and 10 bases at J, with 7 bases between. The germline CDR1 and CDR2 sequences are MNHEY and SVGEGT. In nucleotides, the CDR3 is TGTGCCAGCAGTTACTCGACCAGGGAGCAGTTCTTC. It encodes CASSYSTREQFF.

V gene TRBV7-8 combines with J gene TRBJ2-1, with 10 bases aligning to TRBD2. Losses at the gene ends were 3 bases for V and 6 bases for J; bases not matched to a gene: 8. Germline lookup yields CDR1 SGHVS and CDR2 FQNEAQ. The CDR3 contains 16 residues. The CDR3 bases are TGTGCCAGCAGCTTGGGTCGGCTAGCGGGAGCCAATGAGCAGTTCTTC. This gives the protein CASSLGRLAGANEQFF. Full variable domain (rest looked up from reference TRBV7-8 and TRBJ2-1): GAGVSQSPRYKVAKRGQDVALRCDPISGHVSLFWYQQALGQGPEFLTYFQNEAQLDKSGLPSDRFFAERPEGSVSTLKIQRTQQEDSAVYLCASSLGRLAGANEQFFGPGTRLTVL.

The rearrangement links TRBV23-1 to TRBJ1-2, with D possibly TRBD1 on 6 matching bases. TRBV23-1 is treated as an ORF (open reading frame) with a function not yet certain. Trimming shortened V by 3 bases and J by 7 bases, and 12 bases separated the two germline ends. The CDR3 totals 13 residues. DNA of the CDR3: TGCGCCAGCAGTCATACAGGGTTCAGTGGCTACACCTTC. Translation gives CASSHTGFSGYTF.

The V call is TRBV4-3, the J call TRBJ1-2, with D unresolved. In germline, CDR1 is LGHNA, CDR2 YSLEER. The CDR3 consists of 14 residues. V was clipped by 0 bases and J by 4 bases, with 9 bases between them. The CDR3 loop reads CASSQEIEIYGYTF. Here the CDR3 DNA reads TGCGCCAGCAGCCAAGAAATAGAAATCTATGGCTACACCTTC.